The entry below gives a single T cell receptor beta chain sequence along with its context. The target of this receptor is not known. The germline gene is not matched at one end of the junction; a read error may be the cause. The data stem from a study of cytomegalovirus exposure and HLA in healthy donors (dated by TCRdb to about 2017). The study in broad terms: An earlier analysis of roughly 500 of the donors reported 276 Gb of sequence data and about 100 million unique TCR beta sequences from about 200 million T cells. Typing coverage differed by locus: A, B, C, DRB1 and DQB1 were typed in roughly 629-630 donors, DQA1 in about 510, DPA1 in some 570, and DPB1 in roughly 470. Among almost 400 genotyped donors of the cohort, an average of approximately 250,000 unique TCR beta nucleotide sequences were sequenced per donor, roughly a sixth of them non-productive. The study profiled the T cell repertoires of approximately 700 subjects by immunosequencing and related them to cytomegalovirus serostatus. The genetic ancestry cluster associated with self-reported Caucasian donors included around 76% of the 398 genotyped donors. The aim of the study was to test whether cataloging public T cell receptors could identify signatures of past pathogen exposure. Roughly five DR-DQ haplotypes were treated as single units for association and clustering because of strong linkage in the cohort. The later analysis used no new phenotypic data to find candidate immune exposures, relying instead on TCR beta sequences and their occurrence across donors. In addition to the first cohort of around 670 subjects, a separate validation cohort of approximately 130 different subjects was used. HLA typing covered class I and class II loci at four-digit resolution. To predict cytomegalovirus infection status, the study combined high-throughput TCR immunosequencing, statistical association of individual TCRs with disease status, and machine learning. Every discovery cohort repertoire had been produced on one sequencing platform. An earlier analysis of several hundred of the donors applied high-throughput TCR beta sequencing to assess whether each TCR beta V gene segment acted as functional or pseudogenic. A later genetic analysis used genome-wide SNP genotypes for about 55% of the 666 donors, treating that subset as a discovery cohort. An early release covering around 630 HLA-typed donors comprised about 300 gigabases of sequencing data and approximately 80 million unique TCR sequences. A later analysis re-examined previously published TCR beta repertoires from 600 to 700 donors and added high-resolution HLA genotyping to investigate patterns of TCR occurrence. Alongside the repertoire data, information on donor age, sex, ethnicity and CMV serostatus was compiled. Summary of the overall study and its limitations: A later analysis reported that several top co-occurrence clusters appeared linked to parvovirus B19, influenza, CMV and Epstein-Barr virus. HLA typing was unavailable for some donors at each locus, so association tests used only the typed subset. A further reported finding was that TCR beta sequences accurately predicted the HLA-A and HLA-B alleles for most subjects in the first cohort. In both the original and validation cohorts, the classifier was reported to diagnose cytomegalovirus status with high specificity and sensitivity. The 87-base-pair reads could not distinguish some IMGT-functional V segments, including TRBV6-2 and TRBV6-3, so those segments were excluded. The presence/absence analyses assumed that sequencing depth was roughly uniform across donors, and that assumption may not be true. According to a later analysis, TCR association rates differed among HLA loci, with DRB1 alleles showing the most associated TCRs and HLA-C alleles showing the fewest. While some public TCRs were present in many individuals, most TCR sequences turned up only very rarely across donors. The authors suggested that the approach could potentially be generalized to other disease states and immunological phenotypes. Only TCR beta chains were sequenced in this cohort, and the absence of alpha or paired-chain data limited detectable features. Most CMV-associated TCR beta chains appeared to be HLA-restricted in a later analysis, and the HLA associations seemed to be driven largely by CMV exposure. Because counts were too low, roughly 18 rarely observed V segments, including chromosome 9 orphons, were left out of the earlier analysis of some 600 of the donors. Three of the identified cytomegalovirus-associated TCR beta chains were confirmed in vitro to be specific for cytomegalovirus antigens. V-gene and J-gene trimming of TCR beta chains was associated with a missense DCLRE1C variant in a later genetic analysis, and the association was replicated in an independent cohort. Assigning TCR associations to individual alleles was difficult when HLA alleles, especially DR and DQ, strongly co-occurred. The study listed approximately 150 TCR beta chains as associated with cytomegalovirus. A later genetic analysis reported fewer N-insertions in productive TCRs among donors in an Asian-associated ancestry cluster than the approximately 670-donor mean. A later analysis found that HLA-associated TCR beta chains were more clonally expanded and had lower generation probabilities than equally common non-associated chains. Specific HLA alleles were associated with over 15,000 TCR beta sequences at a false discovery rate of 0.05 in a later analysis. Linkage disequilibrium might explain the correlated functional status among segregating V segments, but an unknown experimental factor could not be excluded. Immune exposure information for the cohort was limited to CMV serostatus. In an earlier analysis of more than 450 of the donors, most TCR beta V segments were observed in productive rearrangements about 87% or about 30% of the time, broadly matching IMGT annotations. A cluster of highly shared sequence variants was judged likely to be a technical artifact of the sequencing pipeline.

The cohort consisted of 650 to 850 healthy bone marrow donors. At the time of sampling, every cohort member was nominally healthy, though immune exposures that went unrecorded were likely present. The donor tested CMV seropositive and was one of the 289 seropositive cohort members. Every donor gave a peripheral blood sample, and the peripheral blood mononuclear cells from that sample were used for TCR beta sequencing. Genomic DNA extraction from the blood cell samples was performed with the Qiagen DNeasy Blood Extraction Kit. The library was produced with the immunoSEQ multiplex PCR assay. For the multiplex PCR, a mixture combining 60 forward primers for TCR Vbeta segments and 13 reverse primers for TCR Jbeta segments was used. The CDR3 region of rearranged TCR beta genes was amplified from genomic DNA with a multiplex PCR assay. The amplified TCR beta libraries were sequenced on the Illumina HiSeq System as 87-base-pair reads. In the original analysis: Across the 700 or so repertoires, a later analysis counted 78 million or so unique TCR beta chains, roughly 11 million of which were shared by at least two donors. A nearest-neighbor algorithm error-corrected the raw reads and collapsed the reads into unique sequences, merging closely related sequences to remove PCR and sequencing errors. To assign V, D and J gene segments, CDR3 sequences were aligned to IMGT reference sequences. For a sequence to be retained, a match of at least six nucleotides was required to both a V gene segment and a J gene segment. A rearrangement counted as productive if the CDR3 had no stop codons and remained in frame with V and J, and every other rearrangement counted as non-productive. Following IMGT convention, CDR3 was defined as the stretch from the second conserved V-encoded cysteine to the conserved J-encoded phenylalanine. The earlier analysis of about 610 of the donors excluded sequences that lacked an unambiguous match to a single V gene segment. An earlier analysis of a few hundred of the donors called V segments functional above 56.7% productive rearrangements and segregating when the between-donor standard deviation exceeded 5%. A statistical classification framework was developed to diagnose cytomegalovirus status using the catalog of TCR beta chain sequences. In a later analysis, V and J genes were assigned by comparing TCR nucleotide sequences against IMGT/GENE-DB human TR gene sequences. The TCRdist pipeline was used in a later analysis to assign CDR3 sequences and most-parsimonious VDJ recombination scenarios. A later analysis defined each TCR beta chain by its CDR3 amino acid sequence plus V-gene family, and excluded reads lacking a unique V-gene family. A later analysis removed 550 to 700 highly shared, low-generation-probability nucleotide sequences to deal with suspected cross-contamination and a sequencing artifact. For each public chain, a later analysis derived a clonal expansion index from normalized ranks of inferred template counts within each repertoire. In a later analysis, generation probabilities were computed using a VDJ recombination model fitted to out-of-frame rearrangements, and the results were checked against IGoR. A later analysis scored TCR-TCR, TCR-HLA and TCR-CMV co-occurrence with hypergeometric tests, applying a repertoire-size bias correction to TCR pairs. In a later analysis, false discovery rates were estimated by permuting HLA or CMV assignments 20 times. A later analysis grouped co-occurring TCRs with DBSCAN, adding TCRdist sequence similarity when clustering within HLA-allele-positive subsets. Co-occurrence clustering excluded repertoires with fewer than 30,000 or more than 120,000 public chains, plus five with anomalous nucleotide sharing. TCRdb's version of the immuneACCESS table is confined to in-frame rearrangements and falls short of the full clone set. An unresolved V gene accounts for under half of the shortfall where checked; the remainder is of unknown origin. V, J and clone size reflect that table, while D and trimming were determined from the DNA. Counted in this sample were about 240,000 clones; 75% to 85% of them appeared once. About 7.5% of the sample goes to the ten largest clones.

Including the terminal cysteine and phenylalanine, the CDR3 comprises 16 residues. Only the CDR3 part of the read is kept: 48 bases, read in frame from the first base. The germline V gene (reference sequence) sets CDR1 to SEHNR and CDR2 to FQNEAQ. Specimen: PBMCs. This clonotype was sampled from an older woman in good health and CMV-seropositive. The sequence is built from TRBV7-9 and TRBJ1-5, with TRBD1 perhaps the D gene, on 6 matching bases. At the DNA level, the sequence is TGTTCCAGCAGCTTAGGGGGACACCCAGGGGATCAGCCCCAGCATTTT. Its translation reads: CSSSLGGHPGDQPQHF.